This T cell receptor beta chain is from a study of T cells after yellow fever vaccination (dated by TCRdb to between 2018 and 2021). For the study in its entirety: The SMART-Seq v4 Ultra Low Input RNA kit was used to prepare libraries from fractions with low cell numbers. To track T-cell clones before and after primary and booster YFV17D yellow fever vaccination, bulk TCR alpha and beta repertoires were sequenced longitudinally. Bulk PBMC replicates and cell subsets were isolated from blood drawn at multiple timepoints before and after both primary and secondary immunization. The cohort comprised two healthy male donors, one aged 18 to 29 and one aged 30 to 40 years. Broad study findings and their caveats: A small fraction of clonotypes appeared in both the CD4 and CD8 compartments, likely as a result of convergent recombination. Computational filtering was needed because FACS-sorted repertoires could contain abundant contaminating clonotypes from the bulk population. Because the study included only two donors, the extent to which the findings can be generalized is limited. Most clones expanded after primary vaccination (approximately 97% of CD4 and about 85% of CD8) were re-detected after the booster, suggesting that broad memory maintenance occurred. The secondary T-cell response was weaker than the primary response but faster, peaking on day 5 instead of day 15.

Explained via the paper, the treatment or condition label denotes: live attenuated yellow fever vaccine strain. A standard Ficoll-Paque protocol was used to isolate PBMCs from peripheral blood. CD4 and CD8 T-cell fractions were isolated with Dynabeads CD4 and CD8 positive selection kits. TriZol was used to extract RNA from bulk PBMCs, from CD4 and CD8 fractions, and from dextramer-positive and dextramer-negative fractions. The CDR3 holds 16 amino acids from the cysteine to the phenylalanine. Only CDR3 DNA is held: 48 bases, read in frame from base 1. For this chain, trimming is 6 bases at the V end and 7 bases at the J end, and the number of junction bases without a gene match is 15. CDR1 and CDR2 (LGHNT, FRNRAP) derive from the germline V gene. This clonotype was seen only a few times. Its antigen specificity is not known. Base quality data are lacking; no much larger clone is found one base away.

TCR cDNA was synthesized by 5'RACE template switching, through which a universal primer site and unique molecular identifiers were introduced. cDNA synthesis was primed from both the TCR alpha and TCR beta constant segments. Two PCR steps were used to amplify libraries, with sample barcodes and sequencing adapters being added in the second step. Libraries were sequenced on Illumina HiSeq 2500 (2x100 bp) or NovaSeq (2x150 bp). In the paper's pipeline: MIGEC was used to demultiplex reads and collapse the reads into UMI consensus sequences, and MiXCR was used for V(D)J alignment. Vaccine-responding clonotypes were identified with edgeR using replicate PBMC samples, with FDR below 0.01 and a log2 fold change above 5 up to day 15 being required. Each bulk clonotype received a CD4 or CD8 identity based on whether the sequenced CD4 or CD8 repertoire contained that clonotype at higher abundance. TCRdb cleaned the public reads at Q25 with fastp, built clones with MiXCR and kept in-frame beta chains. Each CDR3 protein appears once, grouped with its most common genes and DNA. The V and J calls follow TCRdb's processing rather than the paper's. This sample is represented by about 73,000 distinct CDR3 sequences; approximately 8% of them were singletons. Clones ranked in the top ten supply 41% of the sample.

The sample was CD8+ T cells sorted from PBMCs, taken on the day of the yellow fever booster vaccination. This chain joins TRBV12-5 to TRBJ2-1; TRBD1 agrees with 7 junctional bases. The sequence came from a man younger than 40 who received the YFV17D yellow fever vaccine. The DNA sequence is as follows: TGTGCTAGTGGCAAGCCAGGGGGACCCCCAGGAAATGAGCAGTTCTTC. This gives the protein CASGKPGGPPGNEQFF.